The 6 T cell receptor beta chains in this list originate from one sample, sequenced in a study of blood T cell repertoires in COVID-19. Only in-frame clones appear in the TCRdb table, and some are missing; sequencing was by immunoSEQ multiplex PCR. The sample has roughly 410,000 clones, more than 70% seen once. The specimen was peripheral blood. Receptors originate from a man aged 35-49 years with acute or convalescent COVID-19.

This clone was counted once. The gene calls are TRBV20-1 and TRBJ2-7; D perhaps matches TRBD1 (7 bases). CDR3 length: 14 amino acids. V gave up 3 bases and J gave up 1 base, with 13 bases separating them. CDR1 is DFQATT and CDR2 is SNEGSKA in the germline V gene (reference sequence). CDR3 coding DNA: TGCAGTGCTAGTTCAGGGGGGCTTTCCTACGAGCAGTACTTC. Its protein product is CSASSGGLSYEQYF.

The rearrangement joins TRBV7-2 to TRBJ2-2; TRBD2 is a possible D gene (6 bases). This CDR3 is built from 14 residues. Germline CDR1 reads SGHTA; CDR2 reads FQGNSA. The V gene lost 7 bases and the J gene lost 4 bases, with 13 bases spanning the gap. The CDR3 DNA reads as TGTGCCAGCACCCCCTGGGGAGGCACCGGGGAGCTGTTTTTT. It translates to CASTPWGGTGELFF.

V gene TRBV15 combines with J gene TRBJ2-2; D unresolved. Trimming pared 4 bases from V and 1 base from J, leaving 4 bases between. The CDR3 is 13 amino acids. Germline lookup yields CDR1 LNHNV and CDR2 YYDKDF (reference sequence). CDR3 coding DNA: TGTGCCACCAGCATCAAGAACACCGGGGAGCTGTTTTTT. Protein: CATSIKNTGELFF.

The CDR3 spells CASSARGNEKLFF. CDR3 coding DNA: TGTGCCAGCAGTGCCCGGGGAAATGAAAAACTGTTTTTT. This chain connects TRBV28 to TRBJ1-4; D remains unclear. The CDR3 is 13 residues long. Germline CDR1 is MDHEN and CDR2 is SYDVKM. Trimming pared 5 bases from V and 5 bases from J, leaving 9 bases between.

This chain connects TRBV13 to TRBJ2-7; 13 bases agree with TRBD2. The J segment lost 0 bases and the V segment lost 5 bases, leaving 13 bases of the junction unmatched. CDR1 is PRHDT, CDR2 FYEKMQ, per germline (reference sequence). This CDR3 has 19 residues. The DNA of the CDR3 is TGTGCCAGCAGCCCCGGCGGAGGACTAGCGGGGGTCCCCTCCTACGAGCAGTACTTC. This translates into CASSPGGGLAGVPSYEQYF.

V usage is TRBV29-1 and J usage is TRBJ2-1; 7 nucleotides agree with TRBD1. Germline lookup yields CDR1 SQVTM and CDR2 ANQGSEA. CDR3 size: 16 residues. The junction had 12 bases not matched to a gene; V was cut back by 7 bases and J by 0 bases. The CDR3, as DNA: TGCAGCGCGCAACTCCGGGACAGCAGCTCCTACAATGAGCAGTTCTTC. Translation: CSAQLRDSSSYNEQFF.